These 3 T cell receptor beta chains were all obtained from the same sample, sequenced in a study of TIL therapy for anti-PD-1-resistant metastatic lung cancer. Time point denoted: pre-treatment sample, taken before nivolumab and TIL therapy. Pleural nodules or supraclavicular lymph nodes made up most of the excised metastases sampled. The libraries were made with immunoSEQ v3. The method was immunoSEQ multiplex PCR; TCRdb's version includes in-frame clones alone and lacks a portion of them. Of some 90,000 clones listed, less than 70% are singletons. The material sequenced was tumor tissue, taken at baseline. The receptors stem from a person aged 25-85 years with non-small cell lung cancer.

A few counts support this clone. The V call is TRBV15, the J call TRBJ2-1; 9 bases agree with TRBD2. Germline lookup yields CDR1 LNHNV and CDR2 YYDKDF (reference sequence). The CDR3 is 16 amino acids. The V gene end was trimmed by 3 bases and the J gene end by 6 bases; junction bases not matched to a gene: 9. The CDR3 reads CATSRSPGTSRNEQFF. The DNA for the CDR3 is TGTGCCACCAGCAGGTCCCCCGGGACTAGCCGCAATGAGCAGTTCTTC.

The rearrangement joins TRBV25-1 to TRBJ2-5; TRBD2 aligns across 9 bases. Trimming removed 5 bases from V and 5 bases from J; junction bases left unmatched: 9. The CDR3 spans 15 residues. Germline V CDR1 and CDR2: MGHDK, SYGVNS. The CDR3 here is CASSPIVAGVETQYF. For the CDR3, the DNA is TGTGCCAGCAGTCCAATCGTAGCGGGAGTTGAGACCCAGTACTTC.

The V call is TRBV7-2, the J call TRBJ1-2; D call uncertain. CDR1 is SGHTA and CDR2 is FQGNSA in the germline V gene. Trimming took 1 base from V and 5 from J, leaving 14 bases between them. The CDR3 covers 15 residues. CDR3 region: CASSLDLGATYGYTF. In DNA form, the CDR3 reads TGTGCCAGCAGCTTAGATCTAGGAGCCACGTATGGCTACACCTTC.